One sample yielded the 5 T cell receptor beta chains listed below, sequenced in a study of regulatory T cells in long-lasting Graves disease. As for time point: newly diagnosed GD, antithyroid drugs for less than 3 months. Scientists built the TCR library using RNA that was extracted from PBMCs. CDR3-region Arm-PCR and iRepertoire HTBI primers produced the TCR beta libraries. From the multiplex PCR reads, TCRdb called clonotypes with MiXCR, one entry per CDR3 protein. The repertoire holds some 560,000 distinct CDR3 sequences, with about 16% as singletons. The sample was also reused in another study, on T cells in Graves' hyperthyroidism and ophthalmopathy.

The sample in question was peripheral blood mononuclear cells (PBMCs), obtained at new diagnosis, from a patient treated with antithyroid drugs. These receptors all stem from a woman aged 35-65 years with Graves disease.

A note on this clonotype: This may stem from a read error, because a much larger clone lies one nucleotide away. Lacking the conserved final phenylalanine or tryptophan, this CDR3 likely reflects a read error. The chain carries TRBV24-1 and TRBJ1-5, with D possibly matching TRBD1 (6 bases). This CDR3 has 15 residues. V shed 3 bases and J shed 2 bases, with 10 bases lying between them. CDR1 is KGHDR, CDR2 SFDVKD, per germline. CDR3 DNA sequence: TGTGCCACCAGTGATCCGAGGACAGGCAATCAGCCCCAGCATCTT. It yields the protein CATSDPRTGNQPQHL.

In the case of this clonotype: This may stem from a read error, because a much larger clone lies one nucleotide away. The V and J genes are TRBV6-4 and TRBJ1-5; TRBD1 matches at 8 bases. CDR1 and CDR2 from the germline V gene are MRHNA and SNTAGT. The CDR3 totals 15 residues. The CDR3, as DNA: TGTGCCAGCAGTTTTCTCAGGGGGCGAAATCGGCCCCAGCATTTT. Residues: CASSFLRGRNRPQHF.

This clonotype was picked up a small number of times. The genes are TRBV9 and TRBJ2-3; possibly TRBD2 for D (5 bases). The CDR3 loop spans 13 amino acids. The germline CDR1 and CDR2 sequences are SGDLS and YYNGEE. The V and J ends lost 0 bases and 5 bases respectively, with 7 bases between them. The CDR3 DNA reads as TGTGCCAGCAGCGTAGAAACTAGAGATACGCAGTATTTT. Its translation is CASSVETRDTQYF.

In its sample, this clonotype was seen many times. The chain uses TRBV27 and TRBJ2-7; 9 nucleotides line up with TRBD1. V lost 8 bases, J lost 2 bases, and 13 bases stayed unmatched. The germline V gene has CDR1 MNHEY and CDR2 SMNVEV (reference sequence). The CDR3 consists of 16 residues. DNA of the CDR3: TGTGCCAGCCGAAAGACCGGGACAGGGCTAACCTACGAGCAGTACTTC. Translated, it gives CASRKTGTGLTYEQYF.

This clonotype was detected only a few times. The chain joins TRBV7-8 to TRBJ1-1; no reliable D call. The length of the CDR3 is 13 residues. Looked up from germline, CDR1 is SGHVS and CDR2 is FQNEAQ. Trimming left V 2 bases short and J 7 bases short, with 11 bases between. CDR3 in DNA: TGTGCCAGCAGCTTAAACGGTGTATATGAAGCTTTCTTT. Amino acids: CASSLNGVYEAFF.